This T cell receptor beta chain was documented in a study of T cell clonotyping in hematopoietic cell transplantation. Overall study results and limits: After transplant, recipient diversity fell while pathologically expanded clonotypes grew through day 180. At the given depth, recipient repertoires were over 95% de novo clonotypes.

Remarks on this clone: Its antigen is not known.

Libraries were prepared by immunoSEQ multiplex PCR; TCRdb keeps only in-frame clonotypes and omits some of them. The data contain about 7,700 clones, 94% of them singletons. The CDR3 runs 15 residues. The germline CDR1 and CDR2 sequences are SEHNR and FQNEAQ (reference sequence). The J segment lost 5 bases and the V segment lost 3 bases, leaving 6 bases of the junction unmatched. The source material was peripheral blood mononuclear cells, sampled 30 days after allogeneic stem cell transplant. The chain couples TRBV7-9 to TRBJ1-5; 8 bases fit TRBD1. The TCR sequence derives from a male patient aged 60-69 years who had an allogeneic stem cell transplant from an unrelated donor, so T cells may come from the graft donor. Some clones in this sample may be carry-over from other donors' samples. The CDR3 reads CASSLDRAGDQPQHF. Here the CDR3 DNA reads TGTGCCAGCAGCTTGGACAGGGCAGGGGATCAGCCCCAGCATTTT.